This TCR beta chain emerged from a study of a mutant IDH1 vaccine in newly diagnosed glioma. Study as a whole: Each patient was administered eight vaccinations, scheduled in weeks 1, 3, 5, 7, 11, 15, 19 and 23. Treated patients, averaging roughly 40 years, were around 60% male and roughly 40% female.

Noted time point: week 11, during vaccination. Vaccination comprised doses that each held 300 ug of mutant IDH1 20-mer peptide, plus topical imiquimod. Regarding this clone: Its antigen remains unidentified. Germline is not matched at one junction end, which may reflect a read error.

CDR3 length: 10 residues. Germline V lookup: CDR1 MNHEY, CDR2 SMNVEV (reference sequence). Only in-frame clones appear in the TCRdb table, and some are missing; sequencing was by immunoSEQ multiplex PCR. The sample lists about 110,000 clones, roughly 88% occurring once. This receptor was obtained from a woman between 50 and 59 years old with glioma. This chain uses TRBV27 with TRBJ2-4, with unresolved D. The specimen comprised PBMCs, sampled from a glioma patient whose treatment included an IDH1 peptide vaccine. The CDR3 spells CASSLRTEDF. CDR3 coding DNA: TGTGCCAGCAGTTTAAGGACCGAAGACTTC.